The 5 T cell receptor beta chains given below trace back to one sample, sequenced in a study of Graves' ophthalmopathy and Graves' hyperthyroidism. Scientists amplified the TCR beta CDR3 regions from RNA transcripts. HTBI-primed first-round RT-PCR preceded second-round multiplex PCR. In TCRdb, the multiplex PCR reads were re-called with MiXCR into one record per CDR3 protein. The sample consists of about 500,000 distinct CDR3 sequences, around 14% of them appearing once. The sequenced sample consisted of blood. These receptors all come from a woman aged 25 to 39 with Graves' ophthalmopathy.

This clonotype was detected ten times or more. This sequence joins TRBV19 and TRBJ2-7; D remains unclear. Trimming took 3 bases from V and 12 from J, leaving 15 bases between them. The CDR3 runs 12 residues. Germline V gives CDR1 LNHDA, CDR2 SQIVND (reference sequence). The CDR3 spells CASSMSGRRLYF. Written as DNA, the CDR3 is TGTGCCAGTAGTATGTCCGGAAGAAGGCTGTACTTC.

The V and J genes are TRBV6-5 and TRBJ2-2, with D perhaps being TRBD1 or TRBD2 (5 bases each). Trimming left V 4 bases short and J 3 bases short, with 12 bases between. The CDR3 is 15 amino acids. The germline CDR1 and CDR2 sequences are MNHEY and SVGAGI. In DNA form, the CDR3 reads TGTGCCAGCAGTTTCGGGACCCGGTACACCGGGGAGCTGTTTTTT. This translates into CASSFGTRYTGELFF.

The rearrangement links TRBV19 to TRBJ2-7, with TRBD1 matching 9 bases. The CDR3 contains 15 residues. CDR1 and CDR2 from the germline V gene are LNHDA and SQIVND (reference sequence). V shed 5 bases and J 2 bases; nucleotides not matched to a gene: 7. In DNA, the CDR3 is TGTGCCAGTAGTGACCGGGACAGGGCTGCCTACGAGCAGTACTTC. Translated, it gives CASSDRDRAAYEQYF.

The chain carries TRBV5-1 and TRBJ1-1; D unclear. The CDR3 is made up of 14 amino acids. The V gene lost 4 bases and the J gene lost 0 bases, with 10 bases spanning the gap. Germline V gene data show CDR1 as SGHRS and CDR2 as YFSETQ. DNA of the CDR3: TGCGCCAGCAGCATTAACGGGATGAACACTGAAGCTTTCTTT. Translated: CASSINGMNTEAFF.

This clonotype showed up many times. The V gene is TRBV6-1, the J gene TRBJ2-5, with TRBD1 matching 11 bases. The CDR3 is made up of 15 amino acids. Germline lookup yields CDR1 MNHNS and CDR2 SASEGT. V shed 6 bases and J 5 bases; nucleotides not matched to a gene: 8. CDR3 coding DNA: TGTGCCAGCAGGCCCCGGGACAGGGGGACGGAGACCCAGTACTTC. Encoded protein: CASRPRDRGTETQYF.